The 5 T cell receptor beta chains presented below share a single source sample, sequenced in a study of graft-versus-host responses after intestinal transplantation. Clones were sequenced by immunoSEQ multiplex PCR, and TCRdb holds only the in-frame ones, with some missing. The repertoire has 75,000 to 100,000 clones, over 75% of them found once; the top ten carry about 16%. The sample consisted of PBMCs, taken roughly 450 days after intestinal transplant. The receptors derive from a human patient who received an intestinal transplant, so some T cells may come from the graft donor.

The genes are TRBV4-1 and TRBJ1-2; a possible D gene is TRBD1 (5 bases). Deletions cut 2 bases from V and 4 bases from J, with 14 bases between. The CDR3 length is 15 residues. Germline V gives CDR1 MGHRA, CDR2 YSYEKL. For the CDR3, the DNA is TGCGCCAGCAGCCAACCCGTCCAGGGTGTCTATGGCTACACCTTC. It translates to CASSQPVQGVYGYTF.

The chain employs TRBV5-6 and TRBJ1-1; D remains unclear. V dropped 4 bases and J dropped 0 bases, with 1 base sitting between them. The CDR3 extends over 11 amino acids. Per the germline V gene, CDR1 is SGHDT and CDR2 is YYEEEE. The CDR3 DNA reads TGTGCCAGCAGCATGAACACTGAAGCTTTCTTT. This translates into CASSMNTEAFF.

V and J are TRBV7-3 and TRBJ2-7; D is tentatively TRBD1 or TRBD2 (6 bases each). This CDR3 contains 14 residues. From germline, CDR1 is SGHTA and CDR2 FQGTGA. V lost 5 bases to trimming and J lost 3 bases, with 14 bases between them. In DNA form, the CDR3 reads TGTGCCAGCAGCGCGGGACAAGGCGGCTACGAGCAGTACTTC. It yields the protein CASSAGQGGYEQYF.

This clone came up a few times. V gene TRBV10-3 combines with J gene TRBJ1-5, with TRBD1 matching over 10 bases. CDR3 length equals 15 residues. The V and J ends lost 6 bases and 7 bases, in that order; junction bases with no gene match: 9. Per germline, CDR1 ENHRY and CDR2 SYGVKD. The CDR3 sequence: CAIRSGTGDGQPQHF. The CDR3 DNA follows: TGTGCCATCAGATCCGGGACAGGGGATGGGCAGCCCCAGCATTTT.

The chain carries TRBV6-1 and TRBJ2-7; perhaps TRBD2 as D (7 bases). The V end lost 0 bases, the J end lost 4 bases, and 16 bases lay between the germline ends. Germline CDR1 MNHNS, CDR2 SASEGT. The CDR3 is made up of 16 amino acids. CDR3 residues: CASSEALGGGRYEQYF. CDR3 in DNA: TGTGCCAGCAGTGAAGCGTTAGGGGGGGGTCGGTACGAGCAGTACTTC.